One sample yielded the 22 T cell receptor beta chains listed below, sequenced in a study of beta chain features in type 1 diabetes. Study-level points and caveats: The study found moderately but significantly shorter TCRB CDR3s in all four CD4+ subsets of Type 1 diabetes patients.

Their antigen targets remain unknown. Investigators reverse transcribed all isolated RNA, so they sequenced expressed TCRB transcripts. Profiled with immunoSEQ multiplex PCR; TCRdb holds only in-frame clones, not every one. The sample contains hundreds of thousands of clones, 11% to 15% of which appear only once. The material sequenced was naive CD4+ T cells from blood. These TCRs come from a young man with type 1 diabetes.

This clone came up a few times. Other DNA variants within this sample encode the same CDR3. The genes are TRBV5-1 and TRBJ2-2; maybe TRBD1 (5 bases). Trimming removed 0 bases at V and 1 base at J, with 7 bases between. Germline values: CDR1 SGHRS, CDR2 YFSETQ. The CDR3 has 15 amino acids. The CDR3 DNA sequence: TGCGCCAGCAGCTTGGGGCAGGGGAACACCGGGGAGCTGTTTTTT. This sequence encodes CASSLGQGNTGELFF.

This clone was detected a few times. The CDR3 DNA reads TGTGCCTGGAGTGTGGCAGGGGAAGGCGGCTACACCTTC. Translating it yields CAWSVAGEGGYTF. This chain joins TRBV30 and TRBJ1-2, with D tentatively TRBD1 (6 bases). The CDR3 is 13 residues long. CDR1 and CDR2 from the germline V gene are GTSNPN and SVGIG (reference sequence). The V end was cut by 0 bases, the J end by 8 bases, with 13 bases between.

This rearrangement joins TRBV19 to TRBJ2-1; 12 nucleotides align to TRBD2. The CDR3 loop spans 18 amino acids. CDR1 is LNHDA and CDR2 is SQIVND in the germline V gene (reference sequence). The V segment lost 5 bases and the J segment 3 bases; nucleotides outside the gene matches: 11. The CDR3 DNA is TGTGCCAGTAGTTCCAGACTAGCGGGAGAGATATTCTACAATGAGCAGTTCTTC. It yields the protein CASSSRLAGEIFYNEQFF.

The chain carries TRBV28 and TRBJ2-4, with D unresolved. Germline values: CDR1 MDHEN, CDR2 SYDVKM. Trimming took off 4 bases at V and 5 bases at J, with 3 bases between the two ends. CDR3 length: 11 residues. The CDR3 loop is CASSWENIQYF. The CDR3 DNA is TGTGCCAGCAGTTGGGAAAACATTCAGTACTTC.

This clone has a handful of counts. The sample has other DNA sequences that encode this CDR3 too. This chain's CDR3 is CASSLTGGADTQYF. As DNA, the CDR3 is TGTGCCAGCAGCTTAACGGGGGGTGCAGATACGCAGTATTTT. The genes are TRBV7-2 and TRBJ2-3; 7 nucleotides match TRBD2. Trimming cost V 2 bases and J 4 bases; bases outside gene matches: 3. The germline V gene has CDR1 SGHTA and CDR2 FQGNSA. This CDR3 is built from 14 residues.

This clone has only a few counts. This chain uses TRBV2 with TRBJ2-1; TRBD2 aligns across 7 bases. The CDR3 sequence is 14 residues long. With V trimmed by 10 bases and J by 8 bases, 14 bases remained unmatched. The germline V gene has CDR1 SNHLY and CDR2 FYNNEI. CDR3 loop: CATLGRGRLDEQFF. The DNA for the CDR3 is TGTGCCACTCTTGGGAGGGGCAGACTTGATGAGCAGTTCTTC.

The rearrangement links TRBV7-2 to TRBJ2-3, with 7 bases that match TRBD2. V lost 5 bases and J lost 1; bases outside the gene matches: 12. CDR3 size: 17 residues. Germline V gene sequence: CDR1 SGHTA, CDR2 FQGNSA. As DNA, the CDR3 is TGTGCCAGCAGCCCCCCTCATGCGGGGGTGGGCACAGATACGCAGTATTTT. It is translated as CASSPPHAGVGTDTQYF. Based on the CDR3 plus reference TRBV7-2 and TRBJ2-3, the full variable domain is GAGVSQSPSNKVTEKGKDVELRCDPISGHTALYWYRQSLGQGLEFLIYFQGNSAPDKSGLPSDRFSAERTGGSVSTLTIQRTQQEDSAVYLCASSPPHAGVGTDTQYFGPGTRLTVL.

This chain connects TRBV5-1 to TRBJ2-7; tentatively, D is TRBD2 (6 bases). V shed 2 bases and J shed 6 bases, with 21 bases lying between them. Per the germline V gene, CDR1 is SGHRS and CDR2 is YFSETQ. This CDR3 region has 16 residues. The CDR3, as DNA: TGCGCCAGCAGCTTTCACGGTCCCGAGGGAGGAAGCGAGCAGTACTTC. Translation gives CASSFHGPEGGSEQYF. The whole variable domain, remainder taken from reference TRBV5-1 and TRBJ2-7, is KAGVTQTPRYLIKTRGQQVTLSCSPISGHRSVSWYQQTPGQGLQFLFEYFSETQRNKGNFPGRFSGRQFSNSRSEMNVSTLELGDSALYLCASSFHGPEGGSEQYFGPGTRLTVT.

The table lists this clone with a few counts. The CDR3 loop is CASSLRQDSYEQYF. Here the CDR3 DNA reads TGTGCCAGCAGCTTAAGGCAGGACTCCTACGAGCAGTACTTC. The chain employs TRBV7-9 and TRBJ2-7, with unresolved D. The germline V gene encodes CDR1 SEHNR and CDR2 FQNEAQ (reference sequence). The CDR3 runs 14 residues. V lost 2 bases to trimming and J lost 0 bases, with 8 bases between them.

The J gene is TRBJ1-2, the V gene TRBV29-1; D might be TRBD1 (5 bases). Germline V CDR1 and CDR2: SQVTM, ANQGSEA. The V end lost 6 bases, the J end lost 2 bases, and 10 bases lay between the germline ends. The CDR3 consists of 12 residues. CDR3: CSVATANYGYTF. CDR3 in DNA: TGCAGCGTCGCGACAGCGAACTATGGCTACACCTTC.

This clone was detected only a few times. V and J are TRBV28 and TRBJ2-7, with D perhaps being TRBD1 or TRBD2 (6 bases each). CDR1 is MDHEN and CDR2 is SYDVKM in the germline V gene. The CDR3 covers 14 residues. Trimming removed 5 bases from V and 2 bases from J, with 13 bases in between. The CDR3 reads CASSSGGPTYEQYF. Here the CDR3 DNA reads TGTGCCAGCAGTAGTGGGGGGCCCACCTACGAGCAGTACTTC.

This clone was seen more than once but under ten times. The chain carries TRBV9 and TRBJ2-7; D is possibly TRBD2 (6 bases). Trimming pared 3 bases from V and 0 bases from J, leaving 13 bases between. The germline V gene has CDR1 SGDLS and CDR2 YYNGEE. This CDR3 has 15 amino acids. Written as DNA, the CDR3 is TGTGCCAGCAGCGCTTCGGGACTGCCCTCCTACGAGCAGTACTTC. This sequence encodes CASSASGLPSYEQYF. The variable domain in full, with the rest retrieved from reference TRBV9 and TRBJ2-7, is DSGVTQTPKHLITATGQRVTLRCSPRSGDLSVYWYQQSLDQGLQFLIQYYNGEERAKGNILERFSAQQFPDLHSELNLSSLELGDSALYFCASSASGLPSYEQYFGPGTRLTVT.

Only one count was recorded for this clone. J is TRBJ1-2 and V is TRBV7-2, with a tentative D call TRBD1 (5 bases). Germline CDR1 is SGHTA and CDR2 is FQGNSA. V dropped 5 bases and J dropped 2 bases, with 12 bases sitting between them. This CDR3 contains 14 residues. In DNA form, the CDR3 reads TGTGCCAGCAGCGTCCAGGGAACCAACTATGGCTACACCTTC. Protein product: CASSVQGTNYGYTF.

V and J are TRBV5-1 and TRBJ2-3; no clear D. V was clipped by 4 bases and J by 0 bases, with 9 bases between them. This CDR3 spans 14 amino acids. Germline V lookup: CDR1 SGHRS, CDR2 YFSETQ. CDR3 in amino acids: CASSLTPSTDTQYF. The CDR3 DNA is TGCGCCAGCAGCCTCACACCTAGCACAGATACGCAGTATTTT.

The chain employs TRBV28 and TRBJ1-6; D remains ambiguous. Trimming removed 2 bases at V and 10 bases at J, with 12 bases between. This CDR3 has 14 amino acids. Germline CDR1 MDHEN, CDR2 SYDVKM. Written as DNA, the CDR3 is TGTGCCAGCAGTTTAGTTGCAGGCGGATCACCCCTCCACTTT. It yields the protein CASSLVAGGSPLHF.

This chain links TRBV7-9 with TRBJ2-3, with 10 positions matching TRBD2. With 6 bases clipped from V and 2 bases from J, the junction kept 8 bases outside the gene matches. CDR1 SEHNR and CDR2 FQNEAQ come from the germline V gene (reference sequence). CDR3 length equals 16 residues. The CDR3 bases are TGTGCCAGCAGGCCAGCACTAGCGGGGTTCACAGATACGCAGTATTTT. The encoded protein is CASRPALAGFTDTQYF.

The chain uses TRBV7-9 and TRBJ1-1; possibly TRBD1 for D (6 bases). This CDR3 comprises 14 residues. Germline values: CDR1 SEHNR, CDR2 FQNEAQ (reference sequence). Trimming removed 4 bases from V and 0 bases from J, with 9 bases in between. CDR3 residues: CASSWGTLNTEAFF. For the CDR3, the DNA is TGTGCCAGCAGCTGGGGGACATTGAACACTGAAGCTTTCTTT.

The V gene is TRBV18, the J gene TRBJ1-2, with 7 nucleotides matching TRBD1. From germline, CDR1 is KGHSH and CDR2 LQKENI. CDR3 length: 13 amino acids. The V and J ends lost 4 bases and 6 bases, in that order; junction bases with no gene match: 5. This CDR3 reads CASSRQGTHGYTF. CDR3 coding DNA: TGTGCCAGCTCACGACAGGGTACCCATGGCTACACCTTC.

This clone was seen a handful of times. The chain has TRBV10-1 and TRBJ2-1; 15 nucleotides agree with TRBD2. Germline CDR1 WNHNN, CDR2 SYGVQD (reference sequence). This CDR3 comprises 16 residues. With V trimmed by 3 bases and J by 8 bases, 5 bases remained unmatched. The CDR3: CASSDGLAGGLYEQFF. The CDR3 bases are TGCGCCAGCAGTGATGGACTAGCGGGAGGGCTCTATGAGCAGTTCTTC.

V usage is TRBV30 and J usage is TRBJ2-3; 8 bases are shared with TRBD1. Germline V gene lookup returns CDR1 GTSNPN and CDR2 SVGIG (reference sequence). The ends lost 1 base at V and 2 bases at J; junction bases unmatched: 5. The CDR3 contains 15 residues. CDR3 sequence (DNA): TGTGCCTGGAGTGGGACAGGGATGCTCACAGATACGCAGTATTTT. Translation: CAWSGTGMLTDTQYF. Variable domain in full (rest from reference TRBV30 and TRBJ2-3): SQTIHQWPATLVQPVGSPLSLECTVEGTSNPNLYWYRQAAGRGLQLLFYSVGIGQISSEVPQNLSASRPQDRQFILSSKKLLLSDSGFYLCAWSGTGMLTDTQYFGPGTRLTVL.

The V gene is TRBV30, the J gene TRBJ1-1, with D possibly TRBD1 on 6 matching bases. The germline CDR1 and CDR2 sequences are GTSNPN and SVGIG (reference sequence). Trimming took 4 bases from V and 2 from J, leaving 14 bases between them. The CDR3 consists of 14 residues. This CDR3 reads CAWMTGHSNTEAFF. DNA of the CDR3: TGTGCCTGGATGACGGGACACTCCAACACTGAAGCTTTCTTT. Full variable domain (missing parts from reference TRBV30 and TRBJ1-1): SQTIHQWPATLVQPVGSPLSLECTVEGTSNPNLYWYRQAAGRGLQLLFYSVGIGQISSEVPQNLSASRPQDRQFILSSKKLLLSDSGFYLCAWMTGHSNTEAFFGQGTRLTVV.

Only a few counts were recorded for this clone. The chain uses TRBV29-1 and TRBJ1-2; possible D gene TRBD1, 5 bases. V was cut by 4 bases and J by 6 bases, with 12 bases left in between. Germline CDR1 is SQVTM and CDR2 is ANQGSEA. This CDR3 has 12 residues. CDR3 amino acids: CSVGDGGHGYTF. CDR3 DNA sequence: TGCAGCGTTGGTGACGGGGGTCATGGCTACACCTTC.